This paragraph covers one T cell receptor beta chain sequence. The antigen is not known. Expressed TCRB transcripts were sequenced after all isolated RNA was converted to cDNA. Clones were read by immunoSEQ multiplex PCR, and TCRdb kept only the in-frame ones, dropping some. This sample yields nearly 700,000 clones, of which 13% are seen a single time; approximately 0.02% belongs to the top ten. The data originate from a study of beta chain features in type 1 diabetes. Findings and caveats of the study: TCRB CDR3s were moderately but significantly shorter in Type 1 diabetes patients in all four CD4+ subsets.

V was trimmed by 2 bases and J by 7 bases, leaving 7 bases between them. This CDR3 has 12 amino acids. Germline V lookup: CDR1 SGHDT, CDR2 YYEEEE. The chain couples TRBV5-6 to TRBJ2-1, with TRBD1 as a possible D gene (5 bases). Sequencing was done on a sample of naive CD4+ T cells from blood. This TCR derives from a man younger than 35 with type 1 diabetes. The CDR3 region is CASSFAGNEQFF. In DNA form, the CDR3 reads TGTGCCAGCAGCTTTGCAGGGAATGAGCAGTTCTTC.